The T cell receptor (beta chain) under discussion was sequenced for a study of ipilimumab plus nivolumab after autologous stem cell transplantation. Study background: Median doses per patient: a few ipilimumab, about 8 nivolumab.

The V gene lost 4 bases and the J gene lost 3 bases, with 11 bases spanning the gap. The CDR3 consists of 14 residues. The germline V gene encodes CDR1 MGHRA and CDR2 YSYEKL. Note on this clone: Its target is not known.

Produced via immunoSEQ multiplex PCR; TCRdb's table is partial and in-frame only. The data show around 23,000 clones, with approximately 73% seen just once and 20% to 25% held by the top ten. Regarding the study as a whole: Per the authors, repertoire, Treg and microbiota data justify further study.

The material sequenced was PBMCs, taken in a trial of ipilimumab plus nivolumab as post-transplant consolidation. The source is a male donor with diffuse large B-cell lymphoma. The chain recombines TRBV4-1 with TRBJ2-3; perhaps TRBD2 as D (5 bases). The CDR3 coding sequence is TGCGCCAGCAGCCGGACTGGAACAACAGATACGCAGTATTTT. Its protein is CASSRTGTTDTQYF.